The 7 T cell receptor beta chains below come from one sample, sequenced in a study of immune cell composition in non-small cell lung cancer. The data were produced by immunoSEQ multiplex PCR, yet TCRdb's version contains in-frame clones alone and is incomplete. Of 2,500 or so clones in the sample, around 67% are singletons; the top ten hold around 12%. The normal lung sample lay at least 3 cm, and maximally far, from the tumour. The sample comprised non-adjacent lung tissue. The receptors come from a human donor with non-small cell lung cancer.

This chain connects TRBV28 to TRBJ1-5, with TRBD1 matching 7 bases. The CDR3 is 14 amino acids. From germline, CDR1 is MDHEN and CDR2 SYDVKM. The V gene end was trimmed by 6 bases and the J gene end by 1 base; junction bases not matched to a gene: 3. CDR3: CASSQGGSNQPQHF. The CDR3 region has the DNA TGTGCCAGCAGCCAAGGGGGCAGCAATCAGCCCCAGCATTTT.

The gene calls are TRBV4-3 and TRBJ2-7; 10 positions agree with TRBD1. This CDR3 contains 15 residues. Trimming removed 5 bases from V and 6 bases from J; junction bases left unmatched: 10. The germline V gene encodes CDR1 LGHNA and CDR2 YSLEER. As DNA, the CDR3 is TGCGCCAGCAGCACCACCGGGACAGGGGTGGGCGAGCAGTACTTC. Amino acid sequence: CASSTTGTGVGEQYF.

The rearrangement uses TRBV14 and TRBJ2-3; weak D call: TRBD2 (6 bases). The germline V gene encodes CDR1 SGHDN and CDR2 FVKESK. V was trimmed by 3 bases and J by 9 bases, leaving 22 bases between them. CDR3 length: 16 residues. DNA for the CDR3: TGTGCCAGCAGCCACCGAGGAGGGGCCCAAGCAGGGACGCAGTATTTT. This gives the protein CASSHRGGAQAGTQYF.

The gene calls are TRBV27 and TRBJ2-2; possibly TRBD1 for D (6 bases). This CDR3 has 16 residues. Per the germline V gene, CDR1 is MNHEY and CDR2 is SMNVEV (reference sequence). V shed 6 bases and J shed 0 bases, with 14 bases lying between them. The CDR3 bases are TGTGCCAGCAGACCCGTGGGGGCTTCGAACACCGGGGAGCTGTTTTTT. It encodes CASRPVGASNTGELFF.

In this sample, this clone turned up once. The CDR3 sequence is CSGLEPPWEQYF. DNA for the CDR3: TGCAGCGGTCTAGAACCCCCGTGGGAGCAGTACTTC. The chain combines TRBV29-1 with TRBJ2-7; D ambiguous. V was shortened by 7 bases and J by 7 bases, with 17 bases between the two germline ends. Germline CDR1 and CDR2: SQVTM and ANQGSEA. This CDR3 spans 12 amino acids.

This clone has a handful of counts. The V call is TRBV28, the J call TRBJ2-7, with 7 nucleotides matching TRBD2. The CDR3 has 14 amino acids. The ends lost 6 bases at V and 0 bases at J; junction bases unmatched: 5. Per germline, CDR1 MDHEN and CDR2 SYDVKM. CDR3 loop: CASRARGSSYEQYF. CDR3 sequence (DNA): TGTGCCAGCAGGGCCCGCGGGAGCTCCTACGAGCAGTACTTC.

This clone showed up just a few times. The chain employs TRBV2 and TRBJ1-2; D perhaps matches TRBD1 (5 bases). There are 13 residues in the CDR3. The germline CDR1 and CDR2 sequences are SNHLY and FYNNEI. V lost 6 bases and J lost 8, with 16 bases in between. The CDR3 region has the DNA TGTGCCAGCAGCCGGGACTCCCAAGGCGGCTACACCTTC. It encodes CASSRDSQGGYTF.